A single TCR beta chain is shown here with its context. This specimen belongs to a study of blood T cell repertoires in COVID-19. Study at large: Researchers got acute and convalescent COVID-19 samples from the United States, Italy and Spain. Sample material is recorded as cDNA or gDNA derived from T cells, B-cell-depleted T cells, or PBMCs.

This table comes from immunoSEQ multiplex PCR, and its TCRdb copy is limited to in-frame clones, with some not included. The table records more than 150,000 clones, roughly 85% of them present only once. This receptor was taken from a woman in her seventies with acute or convalescent COVID-19. The sample taken for sequencing was peripheral blood.

CDR3 sequence: CASSAPQTSGETQYF. The CDR3 DNA sequence: TGTGCCAGCAGTGCCCCCCAGACTAGCGGGGAGACCCAGTACTTC. The V gene is TRBV28, the J gene TRBJ2-5; 10 nucleotides match TRBD2. This CDR3 has 15 amino acids. CDR1 and CDR2 from the germline V gene are MDHEN and SYDVKM. The V gene end was trimmed by 5 bases and the J gene end by 5 bases; junction bases not matched to a gene: 8.